What follows are 32 T cell receptor beta chains derived from one specimen sequenced in a study of PD-1 blockade in classical Hodgkin lymphoma. Sequenced by immunoSEQ multiplex PCR; TCRdb stores in-frame clones only, minus some. This repertoire shows fewer than 20,000 clones, just over 85% found once; its top ten account for roughly 13%. In every patient, relapse followed autologous stem cell transplantation, while exposure to brentuximab vedotin differed. The sequences come from peripheral blood mononuclear cells (PBMCs), collected before the second cycle of nivolumab. These receptors originate from a human donor with classical Hodgkin lymphoma.

This chain connects TRBV5-1 to TRBJ2-5; 12 positions match TRBD2. Germline loops: CDR1 SGHRS, CDR2 YFSETQ. This CDR3 contains 16 residues. With 0 bases clipped from V and 4 bases from J, the junction kept 4 bases outside the gene matches. Here the CDR3 reads CASSLATSGGSETQYF. CDR3 coding DNA: TGCGCCAGCAGCTTGGCTACTAGCGGGGGGTCAGAGACCCAGTACTTC.

This clone was found once. The chain couples TRBV19 to TRBJ2-7; D uncertain. Per the germline V gene, CDR1 is LNHDA and CDR2 is SQIVND (reference sequence). The CDR3 runs 13 residues. Trimming shortened V by 3 bases and J by 2 bases, and 8 bases separated the two germline ends. For the CDR3, the DNA is TGTGCCAGTAGTATTTACTGGGCCTACGAGCAGTACTTC. Protein sequence: CASSIYWAYEQYF. Looking up the rest from reference TRBV19 and TRBJ2-7 gives the full variable domain: DGGITQSPKYLFRKEGQNVTLSCEQNLNHDAMYWYRQDPGQGLRLIYYSQIVNDFQKGDIAEGYSVSREKKESFPLTVTSAQKNPTAFYLCASSIYWAYEQYFGPGTRLTVT.

V usage is TRBV25-1 and J usage is TRBJ2-2; 8 bases are shared with TRBD1. The V gene end was trimmed by 3 bases and the J gene end by 2 bases; junction bases not matched to a gene: 5. CDR1 and CDR2 (germline): MGHDK, SYGVNS. CDR3 length: 16 residues. CDR3 residues: CASSDRTGFNTGELFF. As DNA, the CDR3 is TGTGCCAGCAGTGACCGGACAGGGTTTAACACCGGGGAGCTGTTTTTT.

The J gene is TRBJ1-6, the V gene TRBV5-1; D perhaps matches TRBD1 (5 bases). Per germline, CDR1 SGHRS and CDR2 YFSETQ. Trimming pared 0 bases from V and 6 bases from J, leaving 10 bases between. The CDR3 is 15 residues long. The CDR3 DNA reads TGCGCCAGCAGCTTGGGGGGCATTTCTAATTCACCCCTCCACTTT. As protein: CASSLGGISNSPLHF. The full variable domain, its missing parts supplied by reference TRBV5-1 and TRBJ1-6, is KAGVTQTPRYLIKTRGQQVTLSCSPISGHRSVSWYQQTPGQGLQFLFEYFSETQRNKGNFPGRFSGRQFSNSRSEMNVSTLELGDSALYLCASSLGGISNSPLHFGNGTRLTVT.

The chain links TRBV9 to TRBJ2-1, with D uncertain. The V gene's germline CDR1 is SGDLS and CDR2 YYNGEE. The CDR3 is made up of 17 amino acids. Trimming removed 0 bases from V and 0 bases from J, with 13 bases in between. CDR3 amino acids: CASSVARRMSSYNEQFF. The CDR3 coding sequence is TGTGCCAGCAGCGTAGCAAGGCGAATGAGCTCCTACAATGAGCAGTTCTTC.

The chain is built from TRBV4-3 and TRBJ2-5, with D unresolved. Trimming removed 0 bases from V and 1 base from J, with 6 bases in between. Germline CDR1 and CDR2: LGHNA and YSLEER. The CDR3 runs 14 residues. The CDR3 protein is CASSQEGGQETQYF. CDR3 coding DNA: TGCGCCAGCAGCCAAGAGGGTGGCCAAGAGACCCAGTACTTC.

The rearrangement links TRBV9 to TRBJ2-1; 8 bases line up with TRBD2. In germline, CDR1 is SGDLS, CDR2 YYNGEE. This CDR3 has 16 residues. V trimming: 0 bases; J trimming: 3 bases; junction bases outside the gene matches: 5. The CDR3 is CASSVAAGLGYNEQFF. CDR3 coding DNA: TGTGCCAGCAGCGTAGCTGCGGGACTAGGCTACAATGAGCAGTTCTTC.

The chain couples TRBV2 to TRBJ2-7; D is ambiguous. The germline V gene encodes CDR1 SNHLY and CDR2 FYNNEI. Trimming took off 8 bases at V and 7 bases at J, with 15 bases between the two ends. This CDR3 contains 12 residues. The CDR3 region has the DNA TGTGCCAGCGGCCTCACTGGCGTGGAGCAGTACTTC. The encoded protein is CASGLTGVEQYF.

This chain connects TRBV9 to TRBJ2-3; TRBD2 is a possible D gene (6 bases). Trimming shortened V by 4 bases and J by 3 bases, and 15 bases separated the two germline ends. CDR1 and CDR2 (germline): SGDLS, YYNGEE. The CDR3 loop spans 15 amino acids. This CDR3 is CASSPPLAGTDTQYF. For the CDR3, the DNA is TGTGCCAGCAGCCCCCCCCTGGCGGGGACAGATACGCAGTATTTT.

CDR3 coding DNA: TGTGCCAGCTCATCGGCGCGTAAACCGGGCGAGCAGTACTTC. Encoded protein: CASSSARKPGEQYF. The chain combines TRBV18 with TRBJ2-7; D remains unclear. CDR1 is KGHSH, CDR2 LQKENI, per germline. The CDR3 is 14 residues long. Trimming shortened V by 5 bases and J by 6 bases, and 17 bases separated the two germline ends.

This chain uses TRBV19 with TRBJ2-3, with TRBD2 matching 10 bases. This CDR3 spans 16 amino acids. Germline assignment: CDR1 LNHDA and CDR2 SQIVND (reference sequence). The trim removed 4 bases at V and 0 bases at J, leaving 4 bases unmatched. The CDR3 DNA reads as TGTGCCAGTAGTAAGGGACTAGCGATCAGCACAGATACGCAGTATTTT. It codes for CASSKGLAISTDTQYF.

This sequence joins TRBV4-2 and TRBJ1-2; 10 positions agree with TRBD1. There are 14 residues in the CDR3. Germline V gene data show CDR1 as LGHNA and CDR2 as YNFKEQ. V shed 6 bases, J shed 2 bases, and the junction held 3 bases outside the gene matches. CDR3: CASRPGQGNYGYTF. CDR3 DNA sequence: TGTGCCAGCAGGCCGGGACAGGGGAACTATGGCTACACCTTC.

This rearrangement joins TRBV7-9 to TRBJ2-3, with TRBD2 identical over 13 bases. The CDR3 consists of 17 residues. The V segment lost 5 bases and the J segment 0 bases; nucleotides outside the gene matches: 5. The germline gives CDR1 SEHNR, CDR2 FQNEAQ (reference sequence). The CDR3 DNA reads TGTGCCAGCAGCACAGGGACTAGCGGGGCTAGCACAGATACGCAGTATTTT. Protein: CASSTGTSGASTDTQYF.

V usage is TRBV19 and J usage is TRBJ1-5, with a tentative D call TRBD1 (6 bases). Trimming took off 4 bases at V and 4 bases at J, with 20 bases between the two ends. The germline CDR1 and CDR2 sequences are LNHDA and SQIVND (reference sequence). This CDR3 is 17 amino acids long. The CDR3 is CASSRGGADSFNQPQHF. DNA for the CDR3: TGTGCCAGTAGTAGGGGGGGGGCGGACAGTTTTAATCAGCCCCAGCATTTT.

The chain is built from TRBV5-1 and TRBJ2-3, with TRBD2 matching over 15 bases. CDR1 is SGHRS, CDR2 YFSETQ, per germline. The CDR3 covers 17 residues. J was trimmed by 2 bases and V by 4 bases; bases with no gene match: 5. The CDR3, as DNA: TGCGCCAGCAGCGCGGGGACTAGCGGGGGGCCCACAGATACGCAGTATTTT. Protein: CASSAGTSGGPTDTQYF.

There are a few counts of this clone. J is TRBJ1-1 and V is TRBV5-1; 8 bases agree with TRBD1. Germline loops: CDR1 SGHRS, CDR2 YFSETQ. V trimming: 4 bases; J trimming: 3 bases; junction bases outside the gene matches: 8. The CDR3 totals 15 residues. The CDR3 here is CASSPGQGGHTEAFF. CDR3 nucleotide sequence: TGCGCCAGCAGCCCCGGACAGGGCGGGCACACTGAAGCTTTCTTT.

This sequence joins TRBV9 and TRBJ2-1, with 8 nucleotides matching TRBD1. V lost 0 bases and J lost 7; bases outside the gene matches: 6. The CDR3 is 15 amino acids. The germline CDR1 and CDR2 sequences are SGDLS and YYNGEE. CDR3 coding DNA: TGTGCCAGCAGCGTAGCAGGGGGCAATTGGAATGAGCAGTTCTTC. It is translated as CASSVAGGNWNEQFF.

The rearrangement uses TRBV12-5 and TRBJ2-7; D unclear. CDR1 is LGHNT, CDR2 FRNRAP, per germline. The V end lost 1 base, the J end lost 4 bases, and 8 bases lay between the germline ends. The CDR3 spans 13 residues. In DNA form, the CDR3 reads TGTGCTAGTGGTTTGGAGTCACATTACGAGCAGTACTTC. Translated, it gives CASGLESHYEQYF. The full variable domain, completed using reference TRBV12-5 and TRBJ2-7, is DARVTQTPRHKVTEMGQEVTMRCQPILGHNTVFWYRQTMMQGLELLAYFRNRAPLDDSGMPKDRFSAEMPDATLATLKIQPSEPRDSAVYFCASGLESHYEQYFGPGTRLTVT.

This clone was seen a single time. J is TRBJ1-4 and V is TRBV6-1, with TRBD1 identical over 7 bases. This CDR3 comprises 13 residues. Germline V gene sequence: CDR1 MNHNS, CDR2 SASEGT. The junction had 3 bases not matched to a gene; V was cut back by 4 bases and J by 7 bases. In nucleotides, the CDR3 is TGTGCCAGCAGTGGGACAGGCGGTGAAAAACTGTTTTTT. Translated: CASSGTGGEKLFF.

CDR3 DNA sequence: TGTGCCAGCTCACCACCTTCCACCTACGAGCAGTACTTC. It specifies CASSPPSTYEQYF. The chain uses TRBV18 and TRBJ2-7; D gene ambiguous. Trimming pared 0 bases from V and 2 bases from J, leaving 5 bases between. Looked up from germline, CDR1 is KGHSH and CDR2 is LQKENI. This CDR3 has 13 amino acids.

This clone was counted only a few times. V is TRBV7-9 and J is TRBJ1-1; unclear D gene. V lost 5 bases to trimming and J lost 1 base, with 11 bases between them. Germline CDR1 reads SEHNR; CDR2 reads FQNEAQ (reference sequence). The CDR3 runs 14 residues. CDR3 DNA: TGTGCCAGCAGCCATGCCTCCCCGAACACTGAAGCTTTCTTT. Its translation: CASSHASPNTEAFF.

The V and J genes are TRBV19 and TRBJ2-5; D unresolved. The germline V gene has CDR1 LNHDA and CDR2 SQIVND (reference sequence). This CDR3 comprises 11 residues. V dropped 5 bases and J dropped 3 bases, with 4 bases sitting between them. CDR3 sequence reads: CASSVEETQYF. In nucleotides, the CDR3 is TGTGCCAGTAGTGTCGAAGAGACCCAGTACTTC.

The chain joins TRBV7-9 to TRBJ1-1; the D is unclear. Deletions cut 10 bases from V and 5 bases from J, with 11 bases between. This CDR3 spans 11 amino acids. CDR1 SEHNR and CDR2 FQNEAQ come from the germline V gene (reference sequence). The CDR3 sequence: CATSAETEAFF. CDR3 bases: TGTGCCACGTCGGCGGAGACTGAAGCTTTCTTT.

J is TRBJ1-2 and V is TRBV4-1; perhaps TRBD1 as D (5 bases). Trimming pared 0 bases from V and 4 bases from J, leaving 12 bases between. From germline, CDR1 is MGHRA and CDR2 YSYEKL. The CDR3 is made up of 15 amino acids. The CDR3 region has the DNA TGCGCCAGCAGCCAAGATCCCGGGACTGTCTATGGCTACACCTTC. Amino acid sequence: CASSQDPGTVYGYTF.

The gene calls are TRBV19 and TRBJ2-5, with TRBD1 matching 10 bases. Germline trimming cut 5 bases from V and 5 bases from J; bases unmatched to any gene: 5. Germline V gives CDR1 LNHDA, CDR2 SQIVND (reference sequence). The CDR3 runs 14 residues. CDR3 DNA: TGTGCCAGTAGTTTCCGGACAGGGGGTGAGACCCAGTACTTC. Translating gives CASSFRTGGETQYF.

As regards this clone: Other DNA sequences in the same sample also yield this CDR3. V gene TRBV7-9 combines with J gene TRBJ1-5, with D possibly matching TRBD1 (6 bases). CDR1 is SEHNR and CDR2 is FQNEAQ in the germline V gene (reference sequence). The CDR3 extends over 15 amino acids. Trimming cost V 1 base and J 4 bases, with 11 bases left between them. For the CDR3, the DNA is TGTGCCAGCAGCTTAGAAGGGGGGGGTAATCAGCCCCAGCATTTT. It codes for CASSLEGGGNQPQHF.

The chain recombines TRBV5-1 with TRBJ2-3, with D hard to call. The CDR3 loop spans 13 amino acids. CDR1 and CDR2 (germline): SGHRS, YFSETQ. V lost 3 bases to trimming and J lost 1 base, with 6 bases between them. The CDR3 is CASSWSGTDTQYF. CDR3 nucleotide sequence: TGCGCCAGCAGCTGGTCAGGCACAGATACGCAGTATTTT.

The chain couples TRBV5-4 to TRBJ2-7, with D tentatively TRBD1 (6 bases). In germline, CDR1 is SGHNT, CDR2 YYREEE (reference sequence). V lost 2 bases to trimming and J lost 6 bases, with 9 bases between them. The CDR3 consists of 12 residues. The CDR3 DNA is TGTGCCAGCAGCTTTATACAGGGCGAGCAGTACTTC. This encodes CASSFIQGEQYF. Using reference TRBV5-4 and TRBJ2-7 for the parts outside the CDR3, the full variable domain is ETGVTQSPTHLIKTRGQQVTLRCSSQSGHNTVSWYQQALGQGPQFIFQYYREEENGRGNFPPRFSGLQFPNYSSELNVNALELDDSALYLCASSFIQGEQYFGPGTRLTVT.

This chain joins TRBV5-1 and TRBJ2-7, with a weak D call TRBD2 (6 bases). This CDR3 region has 14 residues. Germline lookup yields CDR1 SGHRS and CDR2 YFSETQ. V shed 4 bases and J shed 6 bases, with 17 bases lying between them. CDR3 protein: CASSPAQTSSEQYF. The CDR3 nucleotides read TGCGCCAGCAGCCCGGCCCAGACTAGTAGCGAGCAGTACTTC.

The chain combines TRBV7-2 with TRBJ2-4; D remains unclear. In germline, CDR1 is SGHTA, CDR2 FQGNSA. The CDR3 length is 11 residues. Trimming removed 1 base at V and 9 bases at J, with 4 bases between. CDR3 amino acids: CASSLDVIQYF. The DNA of the CDR3 is TGTGCCAGCAGCTTAGACGTCATTCAGTACTTC.

The chain combines TRBV6-5 with TRBJ1-2, with D possibly TRBD1 on 6 matching bases. Trimming stripped 2 bases from V and 0 bases from J, with 10 bases between. The germline CDR1 and CDR2 sequences are MNHEY and SVGAGI. The CDR3 loop spans 15 amino acids. CDR3 sequence (DNA): TGTGCCAGCAGTTACGGCGGGACATCTAACTATGGCTACACCTTC. Amino acid sequence: CASSYGGTSNYGYTF.

This clone was recorded once. This chain connects TRBV4-3 to TRBJ1-2; 8 nucleotides agree with TRBD1. Germline CDR1 LGHNA, CDR2 YSLEER. This CDR3 has 15 amino acids. V lost 0 bases, J lost 2 bases, and 2 bases stayed unmatched. The CDR3 reads CASSQDTGGNYGYTF. The CDR3 coding sequence is TGCGCCAGCAGCCAAGATACAGGGGGGAACTATGGCTACACCTTC.